This T cell receptor beta chain comes out of a study of cytomegalovirus exposure and HLA in healthy donors. Across the whole study: Samples from HLA-typed donors yielded some 85 million unique TCRs in an early data release.

V lost 6 bases and J lost 5, with 10 bases in between. Germline V gives CDR1 MNHNS, CDR2 SASEGT. This CDR3 region has 12 residues. Study-wide results and limits: The sole available immune exposure information was CMV serostatus. Some V segments could not be told apart, so they were left out, TRBV6-2 and TRBV6-3 among them. Later analysis associated a missense DCLRE1C variant with TCR beta V- and J-gene trimming.

Primers for the PCR totalled 60 Vbeta and 13 Jbeta. Assay used: immunoSEQ multiplex PCR; TCRdb lists only in-frame clones, some missing. The sample shows approximately 190,000 clones, around 87% of them seen only once. About this clone: Its antigen remains unidentified.

The sequenced sample consisted of PBMCs. The chain recombines TRBV6-1 with TRBJ1-1, with D unresolved. The clonotype was recovered from a man under 40 in good health and CMV-seronegative. The DNA of the CDR3 is TGTGCCAGCAGCCCGCGGTTTACTGAAGCTTTCTTT. Protein product: CASSPRFTEAFF.